This is a list of T cell receptor beta chains from one sample in a study of identifying expanded T cells in peripheral blood. Profiled with immunoSEQ multiplex PCR; TCRdb holds only in-frame clones, not every one. The sample has about 58,000 clones; roughly 89% are singletons. The specimen was blood. These receptors were taken from a person between 18 and 70 years old in good health. Both conserved end residues are trimmed from each CDR3. Each record gives: V gene, D gene, J gene, CDR3 protein. D genes are given only for firm matches.

v_gene: TRBV9
d_gene: TRBD2
j_gene: TRBJ2-7
CDR3aa: ASSPGTSGRGEQY

v_gene: TRBV6-5
d_gene: .
j_gene: TRBJ2-1
CDR3aa: ASTRGAEQF

v_gene: TRBV6-5
d_gene: .
j_gene: TRBJ2-7
CDR3aa: ARPPGLWCEQY

v_gene: TRBV11-2
d_gene: TRBD1
j_gene: TRBJ1-2
CDR3aa: ASSLGTGRGGYT

v_gene: TRBV6-5
d_gene: .
j_gene: TRBJ1-2
CDR3aa: ASSSQTAGRGYT

v_gene: TRBV25-1
d_gene: .
j_gene: TRBJ1-3
CDR3aa: ASSELTGAGNTIY

v_gene: TRBV5-1
d_gene: TRBD2
j_gene: TRBJ2-7
CDR3aa: ASSRTSGSHEQY

v_gene: TRBV29-1
d_gene: TRBD2
j_gene: TRBJ2-3
CDR3aa: SARTSSGPDTQY

v_gene: TRBV5-5
d_gene: .
j_gene: TRBJ2-7
CDR3aa: ASSYVGKGFDLGEQY

v_gene: TRBV7-8
d_gene: .
j_gene: TRBJ2-7
CDR3aa: ASSFPGGTYEQY

v_gene: TRBV4-3
d_gene: TRBD2
j_gene: TRBJ2-5
CDR3aa: ASSQEGPTSRVQY

v_gene: TRBV7-8
d_gene: TRBD1
j_gene: TRBJ1-2
CDR3aa: ASSPRDRGLTNYGYT

v_gene: TRBV11-3
d_gene: .
j_gene: TRBJ2-2
CDR3aa: ASSFSRGANTGELF

v_gene: TRBV7-2
d_gene: .
j_gene: TRBJ2-1
CDR3aa: ASSLPRRGHNEQF

v_gene: TRBV12-5
d_gene: TRBD1
j_gene: TRBJ1-4
CDR3aa: ASGSGQGINEKLF

v_gene: TRBV6-5
d_gene: .
j_gene: TRBJ1-4
CDR3aa: ASTRDSREKLF

v_gene: TRBV5-1
d_gene: TRBD1
j_gene: TRBJ2-2
CDR3aa: ASSPGTGSYGELF

v_gene: TRBV2
d_gene: .
j_gene: TRBJ1-4
CDR3aa: ASSVNNEKLF

v_gene: TRBV27
d_gene: TRBD1
j_gene: TRBJ2-1
CDR3aa: ASKRDREAYNEQF

v_gene: TRBV7-2
d_gene: TRBD1
j_gene: TRBJ1-1
CDR3aa: ASSSRTGSGTEAF

v_gene: TRBV7-2
d_gene: .
j_gene: TRBJ1-2
CDR3aa: ASSLAQGELGYT

v_gene: TRBV13
d_gene: .
j_gene: TRBJ2-7
CDR3aa: ASSLQSPGQAYEQY

v_gene: TRBV28
d_gene: .
j_gene: TRBJ2-1
CDR3aa: ASSLLMGQEQF

v_gene: TRBV19
d_gene: .
j_gene: TRBJ2-1
CDR3aa: ASSIDPEEGELDEQF

v_gene: TRBV2
d_gene: .
j_gene: TRBJ1-6
CDR3aa: ASSEVRESHSPLH

v_gene: TRBV5-6
d_gene: .
j_gene: TRBJ2-7
CDR3aa: ASSRYRSAQY

v_gene: TRBV13
d_gene: .
j_gene: TRBJ2-5
CDR3aa: ASSSRGGGETQY

v_gene: TRBV18
d_gene: TRBD1
j_gene: TRBJ1-1
CDR3aa: ASSLLQGANTEAF

v_gene: TRBV4-2
d_gene: .
j_gene: TRBJ2-6
CDR3aa: ASSQVADLYGANVLT

v_gene: TRBV10-3
d_gene: .
j_gene: TRBJ1-5
CDR3aa: AISEQQGVGNQPQH

v_gene: TRBV5-6
d_gene: .
j_gene: TRBJ2-1
CDR3aa: ASSLWVPTTEQF

v_gene: TRBV19
d_gene: .
j_gene: TRBJ2-2
CDR3aa: ASSILDGELF

v_gene: TRBV28
d_gene: TRBD1
j_gene: TRBJ2-3
CDR3aa: ASTDRRTDTQY

v_gene: TRBV7-6
d_gene: TRBD1
j_gene: TRBJ1-3
CDR3aa: ASRETGAGNTIY

v_gene: TRBV6-1
d_gene: .
j_gene: TRBJ1-3
CDR3aa: ASSEAGVGNTIY

v_gene: TRBV4-3
d_gene: .
j_gene: TRBJ2-1
CDR3aa: ASSQTSVGYNEQF